This passage covers 31 T cell receptor beta chains from one sample sequenced in a study of T cells in Graves' hyperthyroidism and ophthalmopathy. Amplification targeted TCR beta CDR3 regions from RNA transcripts. HTBI primers drove first-round RT-PCR of the TCR CDR3. TCRdb re-called the multiplex PCR reads with MiXCR, one entry per CDR3 protein. Among over 700,000 distinct CDR3 sequences listed, approximately 18% were seen once. Sequenced material: blood. The receptor set was obtained from a woman between 45 and 60 years old with Graves' hyperthyroidism that later progressed to Graves' ophthalmopathy.

The V and J genes are TRBV4-2 and TRBJ1-2; 8 positions agree with TRBD1. Germline V gene sequence: CDR1 LGHNA, CDR2 YNFKEQ. The CDR3 length is 17 residues. J gave up 2 bases and V 0 bases, and 8 bases lay outside the gene matches. CDR3 bases: TGTGCCAGCAGCCAAGATCCTCCCGGACAGGGAAACTATGGCTACACCTTC. This sequence encodes CASSQDPPGQGNYGYTF.

The rearrangement joins TRBV6-1 to TRBJ2-3, with D possibly being TRBD1 (6 bases). This CDR3 has 16 residues. V shed 5 bases and J shed 0 bases, with 15 bases lying between them. Germline CDR1 MNHNS, CDR2 SASEGT. The CDR3 sequence is CASSSQRTVSTDTQYF. CDR3 DNA: TGTGCCAGCAGTTCACAACGGACAGTTAGCACAGATACGCAGTATTTT.

In this sample, this clonotype turned up many times. The rearrangement links TRBV20-1 to TRBJ1-2, with TRBD1 as a possible D gene (5 bases). CDR1 and CDR2 (germline): DFQATT, SNEGSKA (reference sequence). Deletions cut 6 bases from V and 3 bases from J, with 14 bases between. The CDR3 has 13 amino acids. The DNA for the CDR3 is TGCAGTGCGGGAGACAGTTCCCACTATGGCTACACCTTC. Amino acid sequence: CSAGDSSHYGYTF.

V is TRBV6-1 and J is TRBJ2-2; D perhaps matches TRBD1 (5 bases). Deletions cut 6 bases from V and 6 bases from J, with 17 bases between. Germline assignment: CDR1 MNHNS and CDR2 SASEGT. The CDR3 contains 15 residues. CDR3 amino acids: CASSPRQGIPGELFF. In DNA form, the CDR3 reads TGTGCCAGCAGCCCCCGGCAGGGAATTCCCGGGGAGCTGTTTTTT.

The V and J genes are TRBV20-1 and TRBJ2-3; possible D gene TRBD2, 7 bases. The germline V gene has CDR1 DFQATT and CDR2 SNEGSKA (reference sequence). The length of the CDR3 is 15 residues. Trimming took 2 bases from V and 5 from J, leaving 17 bases between them. For the CDR3, the DNA is TGCAGTGCTAGATCCGCTAGCGGAGGGGGAGATACGCAGTATTTT. It translates to CSARSASGGGDTQYF.

This clonotype was observed a handful of times. The V and J genes are TRBV29-1 and TRBJ1-2; 7 nucleotides match TRBD1. The germline V gene has CDR1 SQVTM and CDR2 ANQGSEA. J lost 7 bases, V lost 2 bases, and 4 bases had no gene match. This CDR3 comprises 12 residues. CDR3 bases: TGCAGCGTTGAAAAGGGGGCTCTTGGCTACACCTTC. Protein sequence: CSVEKGALGYTF. The full variable domain, with the rest looked up from reference TRBV29-1 and TRBJ1-2, is SAVISQKPSRDICQRGTSLTIQCQVDSQVTMMFWYRQQPGQSLTLIATANQGSEATYESGFVIDKFPISRPNLTFSTLTVSNMSPEDSSIYLCSVEKGALGYTFGSGTRLTVV.

This clonotype was seen repeatedly, ten times or more. This chain links TRBV7-6 with TRBJ2-7, with 7 bases matching TRBD1. The CDR3 is made up of 14 amino acids. Trimming removed 4 bases from V and 3 bases from J; junction bases left unmatched: 6. Germline assignment: CDR1 SGHVS and CDR2 FNYEAQ. The DNA of the CDR3 is TGTGCCAGCAGCTCCTCGGGACAGTACTACGAGCAGTACTTC. Translated: CASSSSGQYYEQYF.

This clonotype was detected a few times. V is TRBV12-3 or TRBV12-4 and J is TRBJ1-5, with a weak D call TRBD1 (5 bases). This CDR3 contains 14 residues. V was cut by 1 base and J by 4 bases, with 8 bases left in between. CDR3 in DNA: TGTGCCAGCAGTTTAGGCGGGGCTAATCAGCCCCAGCATTTT. Protein sequence: CASSLGGANQPQHF.

The chain recombines TRBV12-3 or TRBV12-4 with TRBJ1-6; D gene uncertain. Trimming shortened V by 4 bases and J by 5 bases, and 18 bases separated the two germline ends. The CDR3 is 17 amino acids. The CDR3 here is CASSYFPRQTNNSPLHF. CDR3 bases: TGTGCCAGCAGTTACTTCCCCCGGCAGACTAATAATTCACCCCTCCACTTT.

This clonotype appeared a few times. The chain carries TRBV5-5 and TRBJ2-5, with TRBD2 identical over 9 bases. Germline V CDR1 and CDR2: SGHKS, YYEKEE (reference sequence). Germline trimming cut 0 bases from V and 7 bases from J; bases unmatched to any gene: 7. The CDR3 runs to 15 residues. This chain's CDR3 is CASSLGGGALGTQYF. The CDR3 DNA is TGTGCCAGCAGCTTGGGCGGGGGGGCCTTAGGGACCCAGTACTTC. Drawing the rest from reference TRBV5-5 and TRBJ2-5, the complete variable domain is DAGVTQSPTHLIKTRGQQVTLRCSPISGHKSVSWYQQVLGQGPQFIFQYYEKEERGRGNFPDRFSARQFPNYSSELNVNALLLGDSALYLCASSLGGGALGTQYFGPGTRLLVL.

The rearrangement uses TRBV7-9 and TRBJ2-5, with 8 bases lining up with TRBD1. Germline lookup yields CDR1 SEHNR and CDR2 FQNEAQ (reference sequence). CDR3 length equals 19 residues. J lost 5 bases, V lost 6 bases, and 23 bases had no gene match. CDR3 in DNA: TGTGCCAGCAGTAACCCGCGCTCCGGGACAGGTCTGTTTTGGGAGACCCAGTACTTC. It is translated as CASSNPRSGTGLFWETQYF.

Turning to this clonotype: Relative to the germline gene, one junction end is altered; a read error may explain this. V usage is TRBV29-1 and J usage is TRBJ2-3, with 10 bases aligning to TRBD1. CDR3 size: 15 residues. CDR1 is SQVTM and CDR2 is ANQGSEA in the germline V gene. The CDR3: CSGETGTGVPDTQYF. The CDR3 DNA is TGCAGCGGTGAAACCGGGACAGGGGTTCCAGATACGCAGTATTTT.

This clonotype was observed many times. The V gene is TRBV7-3, the J gene TRBJ2-3, with unresolved D. CDR1 and CDR2 from the germline V gene are SGHTA and FQGTGA. The CDR3 contains 14 residues. The V gene lost 5 bases and the J gene lost 4 bases, with 13 bases spanning the gap. DNA for the CDR3: TGTGCCAGCAGCCCCACCGACATGGCAGATACGCAGTATTTT. This codes for CASSPTDMADTQYF.

This clonotype was observed many times. V and J are TRBV3-1 and TRBJ1-6, with no clear D. The CDR3 contains 16 residues. The V gene lost 4 bases and the J gene lost 8 bases, with 18 bases spanning the gap. The V gene's germline CDR1 is LGHDT and CDR2 YNNKEL (reference sequence). DNA for the CDR3: TGTGCCAGCAGCCTTCAAGTTCTAGGACCGGATTCACCCCTCCACTTT. Its protein is CASSLQVLGPDSPLHF.

CDR3 region: CASSLTGGDTIYF. In DNA, the CDR3 is TGTGCCAGCAGCCTGACAGGGGGGGACACCATATATTTT. V is TRBV3-1 and J is TRBJ1-3, with TRBD1 matching over 9 bases. CDR3 size: 13 residues. V gave up 4 bases and J gave up 8 bases; unmatched junction bases: 3. Germline values: CDR1 LGHDT, CDR2 YNNKEL (reference sequence).

Remarks on this clonotype: This may be a read error, as it is one base from a much larger clone. The rearrangement links TRBV11-2 to TRBJ2-5; D might be TRBD1 (5 bases). V was cut by 0 bases and J by 0 bases, with 8 bases left in between. Germline V CDR1 and CDR2: SGHAT, FQNNGV. The CDR3 sequence is 15 residues long. The CDR3 bases are TGTGCCAGCAGCTTAGATGCAGGGAACCAAGAGACCCAGTACTTC. It specifies CASSLDAGNQETQYF.

This clonotype has a single count. The V call is TRBV11-2, the J call TRBJ2-5; 10 bases agree with TRBD2. This CDR3 contains 14 residues. Losses at the gene ends were 5 bases for V and 2 bases for J; bases not matched to a gene: 2. CDR1 is SGHAT, CDR2 FQNNGV, per germline. CDR3 sequence reads: CASSELAGQETQYF. CDR3 DNA sequence: TGTGCCAGCAGCGAACTAGCGGGACAAGAGACCCAGTACTTC.

This clonotype was detected ten times or more. This CDR3 is CASSAGTGYEQYF. The CDR3 DNA reads TGCGCCAGCAGTGCCGGGACAGGCTACGAGCAGTACTTC. The chain carries TRBV10-1 and TRBJ2-7, with TRBD1 matching over 8 bases. V lost 4 bases, J lost 3 bases, and 2 bases stayed unmatched. Germline CDR1 is WNHNN and CDR2 is SYGVQD (reference sequence). The CDR3 is made up of 13 amino acids.

The table lists this clonotype with many counts. V is TRBV5-5 and J is TRBJ2-1, with TRBD2 identical over 8 bases. V gave up 0 bases and J gave up 4 bases; unmatched junction bases: 0. The CDR3 length is 14 residues. Germline V gene sequence: CDR1 SGHKS, CDR2 YYEKEE (reference sequence). This CDR3 reads CASSLERGYNEQFF. DNA of the CDR3: TGTGCCAGCAGCTTGGAGCGGGGGTACAATGAGCAGTTCTTC.

CDR3 bases: TGCAGCGTTGAAATTGGGGGGTACGCACGGGAAGGTTCTGGAAACACCATATATTTT. Its translation: CSVEIGGYAREGSGNTIYF. The genes are TRBV29-1 and TRBJ1-3, with D possibly TRBD1 on 5 matching bases. The ends were cut back, 2 bases at V and 1 base at J, with 24 bases in the middle. Germline loops: CDR1 SQVTM, CDR2 ANQGSEA. CDR3 length equals 19 residues.

The rearrangement joins TRBV4-2 to TRBJ1-2; D is ambiguous. V lost 0 bases and J lost 1, with 9 bases in between. This CDR3 contains 15 residues. Germline V lookup: CDR1 LGHNA, CDR2 YNFKEQ. CDR3 nucleotide sequence: TGTGCCAGCAGCCAAGAAGTGAACAGTAACTATGGCTACACCTTC. It is translated as CASSQEVNSNYGYTF.

This chain links TRBV5-1 with TRBJ1-6; no clear D gene. V lost 5 bases, J lost 7 bases, and 13 bases lay in between. Germline CDR1 is SGHRS and CDR2 is YFSETQ. There are 14 residues in the CDR3. CDR3 amino acids: CASSNARENSPLHF. The CDR3 DNA is TGCGCCAGCAGTAATGCACGGGAGAATTCACCCCTCCACTTT.

The sample holds many counts of this clonotype. V and J are TRBV14 and TRBJ2-5; D may be TRBD1 (6 bases). Germline V gene lookup returns CDR1 SGHDN and CDR2 FVKESK. Trimming stripped 0 bases from V and 4 bases from J, with 18 bases between. The CDR3 is 17 amino acids. The CDR3 loop is CASSQDTGLIAPETQYF. As DNA, the CDR3 is TGTGCCAGCAGCCAAGATACAGGGCTTATTGCCCCAGAGACCCAGTACTTC.

Only a few counts were recorded for this clonotype. The V call is TRBV5-6, the J call TRBJ1-6, with no clear D. The V gene lost 1 base and the J gene lost 4 bases, with 9 bases spanning the gap. CDR1 and CDR2 (germline): SGHDT, YYEEEE. The CDR3 totals 15 residues. The CDR3 coding sequence is TGTGCCAGCAGCTTGATCGGGTCTTATAATTCACCCCTCCACTTT. Protein: CASSLIGSYNSPLHF.

This clonotype showed up just a few times. The V and J genes are TRBV25-1 and TRBJ1-1, with TRBD1 as a possible D gene (6 bases). V gave up 6 bases and J gave up 1 base, with 12 bases separating them. The CDR3 is 14 residues long. Germline CDR1 MGHDK, CDR2 SYGVNS. The CDR3 DNA reads as TGTGCCAGCAGGGATGGGGGGGCGAACACTGAAGCTTTCTTT. Its translation: CASRDGGANTEAFF. Full variable domain (missing parts from reference TRBV25-1 and TRBJ1-1): EADIYQTPRYLVIGTGKKITLECSQTMGHDKMYWYQQDPGMELHLIHYSYGVNSTEKGDLSSESTVSRIRTEHFPLTLESARPSHTSQYLCASRDGGANTEAFFGQGTRLTVV.

This clonotype was recorded a few times. The chain joins TRBV7-8 to TRBJ1-5; TRBD1 matches 7 bases. Germline CDR1 SGHVS, CDR2 FQNEAQ. CDR3 length equals 17 residues. Trimming removed 4 bases from V and 7 bases from J; junction bases left unmatched: 16. The CDR3 is CASSSSLPTGRGQPQHF. The CDR3 nucleotides read TGTGCCAGCAGCTCCTCACTACCGACAGGGCGGGGACAGCCCCAGCATTTT.

The rearrangement uses TRBV2 and TRBJ2-5; 12 positions agree with TRBD2. Germline values: CDR1 SNHLY, CDR2 FYNNEI. This CDR3 region has 17 residues. V lost 3 bases and J lost 0; bases outside the gene matches: 5. Here the CDR3 reads CASSDILAGGYQETQYF. In nucleotides, the CDR3 is TGTGCCAGCAGTGATATTCTAGCGGGGGGGTACCAAGAGACCCAGTACTTC.

This clonotype was observed many times. The chain joins TRBV2 to TRBJ1-2; 9 bases are a match to TRBD1. The CDR3 has 12 amino acids. The junction had 3 bases not matched to a gene; V was cut back by 6 bases and J by 7 bases. CDR1 and CDR2 from the germline V gene are SNHLY and FYNNEI. In DNA form, the CDR3 reads TGTGCCAGCAGGGACAGGGGAAGTGGCTACACCTTC. Translation: CASRDRGSGYTF.

The chain recombines TRBV6-1 with TRBJ1-6; D is undetermined. The CDR3 has 13 residues. Germline assignment: CDR1 MNHNS and CDR2 SASEGT. Trimming took off 3 bases at V and 8 bases at J, with 8 bases between the two ends. The CDR3 bases are TGTGCCAGCAGTGATCAGACGTATTCACCCCTCCACTTT. Translating gives CASSDQTYSPLHF.

In this sample, this clonotype turned up a few times. V and J are TRBV6-6 and TRBJ1-2, with TRBD1 matching 7 bases. The CDR3 runs 17 residues. The germline V gene encodes CDR1 MNHNY and CDR2 SVGAGI (reference sequence). The V and J ends lost 0 bases and 4 bases, in that order; junction bases with no gene match: 11. CDR3 residues: CASSYSGDRELRYGYTF. CDR3 nucleotides: TGTGCCAGCAGTTACTCGGGCGACAGGGAATTACGCTATGGCTACACCTTC.

CDR3 sequence: CASSEAAGGDQPQHF. The CDR3 nucleotides read TGTGCCAGCAGTGAAGCAGCGGGGGGCGATCAGCCCCAGCATTTT. This sequence joins TRBV6-1 and TRBJ1-5, with D possibly being TRBD1 (6 bases). The CDR3 spans 15 residues. Trimming stripped 0 bases from V and 5 bases from J, with 11 bases between. Germline V CDR1 and CDR2: MNHNS, SASEGT.